Each of the 12 T cell receptor beta chains below was sequenced from the same sample in a study of shared clonotypes between healthy human individuals. CD45RO-negative, CCR7-positively selected cells formed the naive CD8 fraction, excluding terminally differentiated effector memory CD45RA+ cells. The data were produced by immunoSEQ multiplex PCR, yet TCRdb's version contains in-frame clones alone and is incomplete. The table shows about 820,000 clones, with 80% to 95% occurring only once. Sequencing input: naive CD8+ T cells sorted from blood. All receptors come from a man younger than 40 in good health.

Of note for this clone: A much larger clone lies a single base off, so this may be a read error. This specimen includes other DNA sequences encoding the same CDR3. The chain joins TRBV27 to TRBJ2-7, with TRBD1 identical over 8 bases. V was clipped by 4 bases and J by 3 bases; unmatched bases: 5. This CDR3 has 14 residues. Germline CDR1 is MNHEY and CDR2 is SMNVEV (reference sequence). The CDR3 DNA reads TGTGCCAGCAGTTCCGGAACAGGGGGCTACGAGCAGTACTTC. Its protein product is CASSSGTGGYEQYF.

The CDR3 region has the DNA TGCAGCGTTCTGGACCCACTAACCATTGTAAACATTCAGTACTTC. The encoded protein is CSVLDPLTIVNIQYF. The rearrangement joins TRBV29-1 to TRBJ2-4, with D uncertain. V lost 5 bases and J lost 6, with 20 bases in between. Per the germline V gene, CDR1 is SQVTM and CDR2 is ANQGSEA. The CDR3 consists of 15 residues.

DNA for the CDR3: TGTGCCACAGACCTGGGACAGGGGGCGGATGAGCAGTTCTTC. Its protein product is CATDLGQGADEQFF. V usage is TRBV19 and J usage is TRBJ2-1; 12 bases map to TRBD1. This CDR3 spans 14 amino acids. Unmatched junction bases numbered 9, after V lost 10 bases and J lost 8 bases. From germline, CDR1 is LNHDA and CDR2 SQIVND (reference sequence).

The chain combines TRBV7-9 with TRBJ2-5, with 10 bases aligning to TRBD2. CDR3 length equals 16 residues. CDR1 is SEHNR, CDR2 FQNEAQ, per germline (reference sequence). V lost 3 bases, J lost 5 bases, and 9 bases stayed unmatched. CDR3 sequence reads: CASSLITSGAQETQYF. DNA of the CDR3: TGTGCCAGCAGCTTGATAACTAGCGGGGCACAGGAGACCCAGTACTTC. Combining the CDR3 with reference TRBV7-9 and TRBJ2-5 gives the whole variable domain DTGVSQNPRHKITKRGQNVTFRCDPISEHNRLYWYRQTLGQGPEFLTYFQNEAQLEKSRLLSDRFSAERPKGSFSTLEIQRTEQGDSAMYLCASSLITSGAQETQYFGPGTRLLVL.

This clone was detected only once. The chain has TRBV19 and TRBJ1-4; D gene unclear. CDR3 length equals 13 residues. The V end lost 6 bases, the J end lost 3 bases, and 8 bases lay between the germline ends. The germline gives CDR1 LNHDA, CDR2 SQIVND (reference sequence). The CDR3 is CASRGLANEKLFF. The CDR3 DNA reads as TGTGCCAGTAGGGGCTTGGCTAATGAAAAACTGTTTTTT.

The V and J genes are TRBV5-1 and TRBJ2-2; D possibly corresponds to TRBD1 (5 bases). CDR1 SGHRS and CDR2 YFSETQ come from the germline V gene. There are 16 residues in the CDR3. V shed 0 bases and J shed 3 bases, with 12 bases lying between them. The CDR3 reads CASSLVQGSDTGELFF. Here the CDR3 DNA reads TGCGCCAGCAGCTTGGTCCAGGGATCGGACACCGGGGAGCTGTTTTTT.

The J gene is TRBJ1-5, the V gene TRBV30; possibly TRBD1 for D (5 bases). V was clipped by 5 bases and J by 1 base, with 12 bases between them. This CDR3 has 14 residues. Germline V gene sequence: CDR1 GTSNPN, CDR2 SVGIG (reference sequence). As DNA, the CDR3 is TGTGCCTGGGGGGATGGGGACAGCAATCAGCCCCAGCATTTT. This sequence encodes CAWGDGDSNQPQHF. The variable domain in full, completed from reference TRBV30 and TRBJ1-5, reads SQTIHQWPATLVQPVGSPLSLECTVEGTSNPNLYWYRQAAGRGLQLLFYSVGIGQISSEVPQNLSASRPQDRQFILSSKKLLLSDSGFYLCAWGDGDSNQPQHFGDGTRLSIL.

A few counts support this clone. The gene calls are TRBV14 and TRBJ2-1, with 14 bases identical to TRBD2. Germline V gene sequence: CDR1 SGHDN, CDR2 FVKESK. The J segment lost 13 bases and the V segment lost 2 bases, leaving 10 bases of the junction unmatched. This CDR3 contains 16 residues. CDR3 bases: TGTGCCAGCAGCCAAAGGGGGTCGACTAGCGGGAGGGTTCAGTTCTTC. Protein product: CASSQRGSTSGRVQFF.

This chain links TRBV29-1 with TRBJ1-1, with TRBD1 matching 8 bases. The CDR3 runs to 10 residues. Germline CDR1 and CDR2: SQVTM and ANQGSEA. V dropped 6 bases and J dropped 8; count of bases not matched to a gene: 2. In DNA form, the CDR3 reads TGCAGCGTATGGACAGGGGAAGCTTTCTTT. This encodes CSVWTGEAFF.

This clone has ten or more counts. Here the CDR3 DNA reads TGTGCCAGTAGTATAGCGGGACAGGGCTACGAGCAGTACTTC. Protein: CASSIAGQGYEQYF. The V and J genes are TRBV19 and TRBJ2-7, with TRBD1 matching over 9 bases. The CDR3 extends over 14 amino acids. Germline trimming cut 1 base from V and 3 bases from J; bases unmatched to any gene: 1. Germline-derived CDR1 and CDR2 are LNHDA and SQIVND (reference sequence).

This sequence joins TRBV11-3 and TRBJ2-2; a possible D gene is TRBD1 (5 bases). The CDR3 extends over 17 amino acids. Germline V gene data show CDR1 as SGHNT and CDR2 as YENEEA. The ends were cut back, 3 bases at V and 8 bases at J, with 22 bases in the middle. The CDR3, as DNA: TGTGCCAGCAGCTTCGACAGCCAAAATTCCCCAGGGGGGGAGCTGTTTTTT. This encodes CASSFDSQNSPGGELFF.

V usage is TRBV29-1 and J usage is TRBJ2-3; D possibly corresponds to TRBD1 (6 bases). The CDR3 has 13 amino acids. The germline V gene has CDR1 SQVTM and CDR2 ANQGSEA. The germline V and J ends were trimmed by 7 bases and 1 base, with 12 bases remaining between them. CDR3 loop: CSGQTGRTDTQYF. CDR3 in DNA: TGCAGCGGGCAGACAGGCCGCACAGATACGCAGTATTTT.